This T cell receptor beta chain was documented in a study of cytomegalovirus exposure and HLA in healthy donors (dated by TCRdb to 2015 to 2018). Broadly, across the study: According to a later analysis, the 120 or so validation repertoires were produced on the same platform as the 666 repertoires of the first cohort. The study was designed to test whether signatures of past pathogen exposure could be identified by cataloging public T cell receptors. In addition to the first cohort of about 650 subjects, a separate validation cohort of 130 or so different subjects was used. To predict cytomegalovirus infection status, the study combined high-throughput TCR immunosequencing, statistical association of individual TCRs with disease status, and machine learning.

Trimming takes 2 bases from V and 7 bases from J, and the germline ends sit 20 bases apart. The CDR3 goes from the cysteine to the phenylalanine over 16 residues. Left in the record is the CDR3 DNA by itself, 48 bases read in frame from the first base. As encoded in the germline V gene (reference sequence), CDR1 is MNHNY while CDR2 is SVGAGI. Study-wide findings and limitations: The validation cohort had no HLA typing available for a later analysis, so co-occurrence within that cohort was assessed over all 130 or so repertoires. The authors suggested that the approach could potentially be extended to other disease states and immunological phenotypes. In vitro tests confirmed that a few of the cytomegalovirus-associated TCR beta chains recognize cytomegalovirus antigens. Of the cluster scores, 94% were above 0 in a later analysis, which found that TCRs clustered in the first cohort also tended to co-occur in the roughly 130 validation repertoires. Cytomegalovirus status was reported to be diagnosed by the classifier with high specificity and sensitivity in both the original and validation cohorts. Most TCR sequences were seen in very few donors, while some public TCRs were found in many individuals. A total of 150 to 200 TCR beta chains were listed by the study as associated with cytomegalovirus.

The donors belonged to the validation cohort of about 120 subjects, which was separate from the approximately 700-subject first cohort. About this clone: There is no known antigen for this receptor. No quality values exist for individual bases; no much larger clone is one base distant.

The library came from the immunoSEQ multiplex PCR assay. Under the source paper's analysis protocol: A statistical classification framework was developed to diagnose cytomegalovirus status using the catalog of TCR beta chain sequences. This is the immuneACCESS table as TCRdb keeps it, with only in-frame sequences that have V and J called. A part of the clones is gone; compared with another copy, unresolved V genes explain less than half, and the rest is unexplained. From that table come the V and J calls and clone size; the DNA was used to work out D and trimming. The sample yields some 150,000 clones; approximately 92% were counted once. Over 9% of the sample is held by the ten biggest clonotypes.

Sequencing used PBMCs. This sequence uses TRBV6-6 and TRBJ1-1; the D gene cannot be named for sure. This sequence was found in a woman between 18 and 29 years old in good health and CMV-seropositive. At the DNA level, the sequence is TGTGCCAGCAGTTACCGTCCCCAACGACAAGACAATGAAGCTTTCTTT. Its protein product is CASSYRPQRQDNEAFF.